This T cell receptor beta chain was observed in a study of vaccination and CD4 T cells after COVID-19. At the level of the study: Culture controls were given either a CEFX pool, an HIV-1 Nef pool, or no peptide.

About this clonotype: Its matching antigen is unknown.

As for treatment: approximately 9-day PBMC culture with coronavirus spike peptide pools or control peptides (ViraFEST assay). Cultured CD4+ T cell DNA was sequenced using the Oncomine TCR Beta short-read assay. Someone extracted genomic DNA from cultured CD4+ T cells. TCRdb redid the calling of the PCR reads with MiXCR, one entry per CDR3 protein. The table includes some 12,000 distinct CDR3 sequences, approximately 20% detected once. Germline values: CDR1 KGHDR, CDR2 SFDVKD. This CDR3 contains 15 residues. Trimming took off 4 bases at V and 2 bases at J, with 11 bases between the two ends. The J gene is TRBJ1-5, the V gene TRBV24-1, with D uncertain. Sequences were derived from CD4+ T cells from blood, cultured in vitro, sampled after SARS-CoV-2 vaccination. The clonotype was recovered from a human donor who had recovered from COVID-19. The CDR3 region has the DNA TGTGCCACCAGTGAAGGTAACGTAGGCAATCAGCCCCAGCATTTT. Amino acids: CATSEGNVGNQPQHF.